These 13 T cell receptor beta chains were sequenced from one sample in a study of identical twins. TCRdb passed the 5' RACE reads through MiXCR, listing each CDR3 protein once. The table shows approximately 630,000 distinct CDR3 sequences, with about 7% occurring only once. The sample was also reused in another study, on yellow fever vaccine responses in identical twins.

Sequenced sample: PBMCs. The source is a woman aged 18-29 years in good health.

Only a few counts were recorded for this clonotype. The chain links TRBV2 to TRBJ2-1, with 7 nucleotides matching TRBD1. Germline loops: CDR1 SNHLY, CDR2 FYNNEI. With 4 bases clipped from V and 7 bases from J, the junction kept 4 bases outside the gene matches. This CDR3 is 13 amino acids long. CDR3 bases: TGTGCCAGCAGTGCTTACAGGGGTAATGAGCAGTTCTTC. Translation: CASSAYRGNEQFF.

This clonotype was observed a handful of times. The chain joins TRBV12-3 or TRBV12-4 to TRBJ1-2; TRBD1 might be the D (6 bases). Trimming cost V 6 bases and J 6 bases, with 17 bases left between them. This CDR3 comprises 14 residues. CDR3 protein: CASSLLTGVNGYTF. DNA of the CDR3: TGTGCCAGCAGCCTCCTGACAGGTGTCAATGGCTACACCTTC.

Only a few counts were recorded for this clonotype. For the CDR3, the DNA is TGTGCCAGCAGCTCATCTACCCAGGGTGGCGAGCAGTACGTC. Encoded protein: CASSSSTQGGEQYV. The V call is TRBV11-2, the J call TRBJ2-7; D may be TRBD1 (5 bases). V gave up 4 bases and J gave up 6 bases, with 16 bases separating them. Looked up from germline, CDR1 is SGHAT and CDR2 is FQNNGV. The CDR3 covers 14 residues.

This clonotype was recorded a few times. The V gene is TRBV5-1, the J gene TRBJ2-2, with D possibly TRBD1 on 6 matching bases. Germline lookup yields CDR1 SGHRS and CDR2 YFSETQ. This CDR3 comprises 15 residues. Deletions cut 7 bases from V and 0 bases from J, with 13 bases between. CDR3 in DNA: TGCGCCAGCCAGCCGGGACACTCGAACACCGGGGAGCTGTTTTTT. This gives the protein CASQPGHSNTGELFF.

This clonotype was seen many times. This sequence joins TRBV2 and TRBJ1-1; D gene uncertain. The V end was cut by 2 bases, the J end by 1 base, with 11 bases between. CDR3 length equals 15 residues. From germline, CDR1 is SNHLY and CDR2 FYNNEI. The CDR3 loop is CASSEKEVGNTEAFF. The CDR3 nucleotides read TGTGCCAGCAGTGAAAAAGAGGTAGGGAACACTGAAGCTTTCTTT.

This clonotype was counted ten times or more. The chain is built from TRBV29-1 and TRBJ1-1, with D tentatively TRBD1 (5 bases). Trimming took off 6 bases at V and 7 bases at J, with 15 bases between the two ends. This CDR3 comprises 12 residues. Germline V gives CDR1 SQVTM, CDR2 ANQGSEA. Written as DNA, the CDR3 is TGCAGCGTCGGAACAGGTATCGGTGAAGCTTTCTTT. It encodes CSVGTGIGEAFF.

In its sample, this clonotype was seen a few times. The chain couples TRBV5-8 to TRBJ2-1, with 10 bases matching TRBD1. Per germline, CDR1 SGHTS and CDR2 YDEGEE. The CDR3 is 13 residues long. V was clipped by 3 bases and J by 8 bases; unmatched bases: 2. Here the CDR3 reads CASSSGTGDEQFF. The CDR3 nucleotides are TGTGCCAGCAGCTCGGGGACAGGGGATGAGCAGTTCTTC.

A few counts support this clonotype. The gene calls are TRBV5-5 and TRBJ2-1, with D perhaps TRBD1 or TRBD2 (5 bases each). The length of the CDR3 is 14 residues. The V end was cut by 4 bases, the J end by 6 bases, with 14 bases between. Per germline, CDR1 SGHKS and CDR2 YYEKEE (reference sequence). CDR3: CASSPDGGSNEQFF. The CDR3 DNA reads as TGTGCCAGCAGCCCGGATGGGGGTAGCAATGAGCAGTTCTTC.

The chain couples TRBV9 to TRBJ2-3; D is unclear. V was trimmed by 3 bases and J by 6 bases, leaving 17 bases between them. CDR1 is SGDLS, CDR2 YYNGEE, per germline. The CDR3 totals 15 residues. CDR3 sequence: CASSEIRPPHDTQYF. CDR3 DNA: TGTGCCAGCAGCGAAATTAGGCCTCCCCACGATACGCAGTATTTT.

Many counts were recorded for this clonotype. This chain joins TRBV29-1 and TRBJ2-7; possibly TRBD2 for D (5 bases). This CDR3 is built from 16 residues. V dropped 2 bases and J dropped 4 bases, with 21 bases sitting between them. Germline V lookup: CDR1 SQVTM, CDR2 ANQGSEA. DNA for the CDR3: TGCAGCGTTGAATTGCCTCCGGGCGGGCTTGGGTACGAGCAGTACTTC. Its translation is CSVELPPGGLGYEQYF.

This clonotype appeared many times. V is TRBV28 and J is TRBJ1-3, with 7 nucleotides matching TRBD1. V shed 10 bases, J shed 3 bases, and the junction held 9 bases outside the gene matches. Germline CDR1 is MDHEN and CDR2 is SYDVKM. The CDR3 contains 14 residues. CDR3 protein: CATLRTGGGNTIYF. In DNA, the CDR3 is TGTGCCACCCTCAGGACAGGAGGTGGAAACACCATATATTTT.

V and J are TRBV20-1 and TRBJ2-3; D might be TRBD1 (5 bases). Deletions cut 7 bases from V and 2 bases from J, with 16 bases between. This CDR3 is 14 amino acids long. The germline gives CDR1 DFQATT, CDR2 SNEGSKA (reference sequence). This CDR3 is CSGRVRVHTDTQYF. CDR3 bases: TGCAGTGGTCGAGTCAGGGTTCACACAGATACGCAGTATTTT.

The table lists this clonotype with many counts. V usage is TRBV12-3 or TRBV12-4 and J usage is TRBJ2-1; maybe TRBD1 (6 bases). The CDR3 extends over 14 amino acids. Trimming removed 10 bases at V and 4 bases at J, with 17 bases between. In DNA form, the CDR3 reads TGTGCCACCATTAAACAGGGTTTGTACAATGAGCAGTTCTTC. Protein product: CATIKQGLYNEQFF.